The entry that follows covers one T cell receptor (beta chain) sequence. This clonotype was seen ten or more times. This receptor's antigen is unknown. Qualities for individual bases were not recorded, and no much larger clone is one base off. Measured from the cysteine to the phenylalanine, the CDR3 is 14 residues long. Only CDR3 DNA is held: 42 bases, read in frame from base 1. Trimming costs V 0 bases and J 0 bases, and their ends lie 6 bases apart. From a lookup of the germline V gene, CDR1 and CDR2 are SGHRS and YFSETQ. The sample comes from a study of neurological immune-mediated disorders (dated by TCRdb to the late 2010s). Background for the entire study: Peripheral blood TCR-beta repertoires from HTLV-I-associated myelopathy (HAM/TSP) patients, multiple sclerosis patients and healthy controls were compared by UMI-based sequencing. Of the roughly 70 subjects in the cohort, approximately 15 were HAM/TSP patients, around 34 were multiple sclerosis patients, and some 20 were healthy controls. Longitudinal samples, technical triplicates and paired sorted CD4+ and CD8+ T-cell subsets, alongside PBMC samples, were included among the roughly 100 TCR-beta libraries. General conclusions and limits of the study: Expanded clones from different subjects shared no identical CDR3 amino acid sequences, which suggests that TCR-beta repertoires were private in all groups. TCR clonal expansion was highest in HAM/TSP patients and lowest in MS patients, with MS patients falling below even healthy controls.

cDNA synthesis used template-switch 5'RACE with a primer carrying a 10-nucleotide random unique molecular identifier tagging each TCR transcript. Each sequencing run produced over 180 million TCR-beta sequences covering 15-18 subjects. Total RNA was extracted with the RNeasy kit. TCR-beta VDJ regions were amplified with primers for the TCR constant region and the 5'RACE anchor, using the KAPA Real-time Library Amplification kit. A first PCR added sample indexes and Illumina adaptors, after which a second PCR increased the library yield. After purification with Ampure beads, the TCR product of roughly 650 bp was size-selected on a 2% E-gel SizeSelection system. Before pooling, libraries had their quality checked on a Bioanalyzer, their concentration measured with Qubit, and their quantity determined with the Kapa Library Quantification kit. Libraries were sequenced paired-end 2 x 150 bp on an Illumina HiSeq 2500. To increase sequence diversity, roughly 24-31% phiX was spiked into each library pool. The study's own analysis went as follows. The UMI-based MiGEC pipeline processed quality-filtered reads and removed over 80% of raw TCR sequences during error correction. VDJ genes were aligned to IMGT germline references, and each clonotype was defined by a unique CDR3 amino acid sequence together with V-J genes. Clonal expansion, Shannon diversity and CDR3 relatedness were evaluated with VDJtools (CalcPairwiseDistances, ClusterSamples), while phylogenetic trees were built in CLCbio workbench. Using coefficient-of-variation modelling across technical triplicates, the study counted a clone as expanded if it had at least 8 unique UMIs. TCRdb cleaned the public reads at Q25 with fastp, built clones with MiXCR and kept in-frame beta chains. A single entry per CDR3 protein holds the most common genes and DNA from its merged rows. The V and J calls reflect TCRdb's pipeline rather than the authors' work. The sample table records some 37,000 distinct CDR3 sequences; roughly 5% of these occur just once. Together, the top ten hold 8.5% to 10% of the sample.

Blood bank volunteers in Maryland, USA served as the healthy controls. For sorted-subset TCR libraries, 1 million sorted CD4+ or CD8+ T cells were used. Peripheral blood underwent Ficoll-Hypaque density gradient centrifugation to isolate PBMCs, which were then cryopreserved in liquid nitrogen. Paired sorted CD4+ and CD8+ subsets came from healthy controls, HAM/TSP patients and MS patients. The sequenced sample was CD4+ T cells from blood. The source is a man younger than 35 in good health. This chain joins TRBV5-1 to TRBJ1-1; no D gene is confidently identified. The CDR3 loop reads CASSLDFMNTEAFF. Here is the DNA: TGCGCCAGCAGCTTGGATTTCATGAACACTGAAGCTTTCTTT.